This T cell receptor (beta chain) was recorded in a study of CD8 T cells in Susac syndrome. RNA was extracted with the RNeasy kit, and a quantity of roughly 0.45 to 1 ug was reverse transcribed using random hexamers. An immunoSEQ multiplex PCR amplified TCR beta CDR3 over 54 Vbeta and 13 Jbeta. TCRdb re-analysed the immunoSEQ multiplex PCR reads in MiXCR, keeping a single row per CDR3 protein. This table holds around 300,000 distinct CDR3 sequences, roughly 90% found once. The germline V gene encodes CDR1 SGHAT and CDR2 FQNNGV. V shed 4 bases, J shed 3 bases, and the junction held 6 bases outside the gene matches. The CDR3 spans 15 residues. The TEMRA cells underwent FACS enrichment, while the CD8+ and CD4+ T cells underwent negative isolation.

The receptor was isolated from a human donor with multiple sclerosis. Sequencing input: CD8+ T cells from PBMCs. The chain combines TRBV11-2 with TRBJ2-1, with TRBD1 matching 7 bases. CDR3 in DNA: TGTGCCAGCAGCTCGGCAGGGGGATACTACAATGAGCAGTTCTTC. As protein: CASSSAGGYYNEQFF.